This T cell receptor beta chain comes out of a study of blood T cells in healthy people across ages. For the second PCR, which ran for roughly 6 to 12 cycles, a sample-barcoded 5' primer and a J-beta primer mix were used. MiXCR, run by TCRdb on the 5' RACE reads, gives a single entry per CDR3 protein. This sample yields 800,000 or so distinct CDR3 sequences, of which roughly 25% are seen a single time; under 4.5% belongs to the top ten. CDR3 length: 14 amino acids. V was clipped by 7 bases and J by 0 bases, with 9 bases between them. The data were also submitted as part of a second study, on T cells of mothers and their children.

Sequenced: blood. This clonotype was sampled from a boy between 10 and 17 years old in good health. The gene calls are TRBV12-3 or TRBV12-4 and TRBJ1-4, with D unresolved. CDR3 DNA: TGTGCCAGCACATTCGGTGCAACTAATGAAAAACTGTTTTTT. Amino acids: CASTFGATNEKLFF.